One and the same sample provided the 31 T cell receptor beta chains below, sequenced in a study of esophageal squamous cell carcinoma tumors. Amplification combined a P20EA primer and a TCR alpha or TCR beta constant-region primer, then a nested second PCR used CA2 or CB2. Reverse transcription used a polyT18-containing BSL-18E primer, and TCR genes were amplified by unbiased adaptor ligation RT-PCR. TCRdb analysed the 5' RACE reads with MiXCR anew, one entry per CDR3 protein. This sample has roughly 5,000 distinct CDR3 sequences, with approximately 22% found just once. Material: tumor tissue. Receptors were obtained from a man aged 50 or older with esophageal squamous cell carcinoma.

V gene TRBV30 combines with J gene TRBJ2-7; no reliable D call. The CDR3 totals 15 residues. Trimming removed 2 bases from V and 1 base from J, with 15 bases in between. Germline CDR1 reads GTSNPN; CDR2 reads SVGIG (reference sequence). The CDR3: CAWSTLTSPSYEQYF. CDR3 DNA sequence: TGTGCCTGGAGTACCCTCACATCTCCATCCTACGAGCAGTACTTC.

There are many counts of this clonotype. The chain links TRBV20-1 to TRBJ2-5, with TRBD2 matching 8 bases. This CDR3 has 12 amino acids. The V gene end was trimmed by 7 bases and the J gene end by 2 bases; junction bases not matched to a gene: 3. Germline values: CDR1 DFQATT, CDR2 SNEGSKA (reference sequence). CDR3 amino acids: CSVAGRQETQYF. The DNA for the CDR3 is TGCAGTGTAGCGGGACGACAAGAGACCCAGTACTTC.

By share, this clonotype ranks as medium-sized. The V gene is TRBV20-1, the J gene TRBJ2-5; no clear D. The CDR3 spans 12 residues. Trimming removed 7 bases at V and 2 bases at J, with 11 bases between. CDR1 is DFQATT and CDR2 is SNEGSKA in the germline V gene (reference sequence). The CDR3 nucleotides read TGCAGTGTGCCGGTCCCTCAAGAGACCCAGTACTTC. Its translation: CSVPVPQETQYF.

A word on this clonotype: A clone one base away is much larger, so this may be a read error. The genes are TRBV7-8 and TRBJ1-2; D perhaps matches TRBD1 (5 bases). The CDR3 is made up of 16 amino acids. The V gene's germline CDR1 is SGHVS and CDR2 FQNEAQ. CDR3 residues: CASSLKPGTANYGDTF. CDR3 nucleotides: TGTGCCAGCAGCTTAAAGCCCGGGACGGCTAACTATGGCGACACCTTC.

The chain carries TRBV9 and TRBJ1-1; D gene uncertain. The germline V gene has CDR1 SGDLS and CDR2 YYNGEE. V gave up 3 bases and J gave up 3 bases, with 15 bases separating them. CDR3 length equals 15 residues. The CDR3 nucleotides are TGTGCCAGCAGCGACCTACGGGCAGGAGACACTGAAGCTTTCTTT. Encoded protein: CASSDLRAGDTEAFF.

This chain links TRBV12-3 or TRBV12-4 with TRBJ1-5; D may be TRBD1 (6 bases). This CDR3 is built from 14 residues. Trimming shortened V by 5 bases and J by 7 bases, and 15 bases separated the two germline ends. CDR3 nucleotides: TGTGCCAGCAGTACTGGGGGCGCGGGGCAGCCCCAGCATTTT. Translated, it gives CASSTGGAGQPQHF.

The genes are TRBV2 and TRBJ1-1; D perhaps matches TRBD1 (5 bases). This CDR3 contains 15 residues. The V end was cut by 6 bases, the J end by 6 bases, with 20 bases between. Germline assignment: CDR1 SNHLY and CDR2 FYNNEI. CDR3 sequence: CASRARGDLSAEAFF. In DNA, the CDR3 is TGTGCCAGCAGGGCTAGAGGGGATCTCAGCGCTGAAGCTTTCTTT.

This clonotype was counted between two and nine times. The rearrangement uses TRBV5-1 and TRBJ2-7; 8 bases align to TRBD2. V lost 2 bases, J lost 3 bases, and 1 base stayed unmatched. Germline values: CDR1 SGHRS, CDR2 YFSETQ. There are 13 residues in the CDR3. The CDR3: CASSFTSGYEQYF. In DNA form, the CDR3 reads TGCGCCAGCAGCTTTACTAGCGGCTACGAGCAGTACTTC.

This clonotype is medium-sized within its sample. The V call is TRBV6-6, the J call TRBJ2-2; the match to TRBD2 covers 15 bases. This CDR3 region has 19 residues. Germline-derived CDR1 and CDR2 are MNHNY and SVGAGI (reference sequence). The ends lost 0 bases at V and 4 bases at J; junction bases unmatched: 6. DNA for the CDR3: TGTGCCAGCAGTTACTCCTGGACTAGCGGGAGGGGGGGCACCGGGGAGCTGTTTTTT. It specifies CASSYSWTSGRGGTGELFF.

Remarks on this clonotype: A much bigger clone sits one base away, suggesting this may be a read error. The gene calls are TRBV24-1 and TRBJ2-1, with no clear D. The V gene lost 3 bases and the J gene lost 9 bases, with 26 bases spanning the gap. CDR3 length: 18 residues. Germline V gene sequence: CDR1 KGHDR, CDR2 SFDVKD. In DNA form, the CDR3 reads TGTGCCACCAGTGATAACCCACACAGTGGCTTAAAGGGTAGTGAGCAGTTCTTC. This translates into CATSDNPHSGLKGSEQFF.

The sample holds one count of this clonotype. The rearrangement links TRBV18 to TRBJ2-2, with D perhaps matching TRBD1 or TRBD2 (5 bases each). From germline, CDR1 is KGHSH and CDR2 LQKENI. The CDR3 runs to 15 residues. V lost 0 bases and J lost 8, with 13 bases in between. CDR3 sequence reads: CASSPPGRRSGELFF. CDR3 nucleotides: TGTGCCAGCTCACCACCGGGACGCAGGTCGGGGGAGCTGTTTTTT.

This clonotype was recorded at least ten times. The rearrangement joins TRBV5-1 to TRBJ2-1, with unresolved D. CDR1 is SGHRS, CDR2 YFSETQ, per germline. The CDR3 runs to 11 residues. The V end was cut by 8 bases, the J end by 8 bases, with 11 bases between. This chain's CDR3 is CASSWRDEQFF. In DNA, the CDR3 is TGCGCCAGTTCCTGGAGAGATGAGCAGTTCTTC.

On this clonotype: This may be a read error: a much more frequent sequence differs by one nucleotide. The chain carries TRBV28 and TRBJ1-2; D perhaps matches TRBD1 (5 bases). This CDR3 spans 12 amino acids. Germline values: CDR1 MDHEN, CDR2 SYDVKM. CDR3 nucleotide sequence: TGTGCCAGCGAGAAGAGGGGCTATGGCGACACCTTC. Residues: CASEKRGYGDTF.

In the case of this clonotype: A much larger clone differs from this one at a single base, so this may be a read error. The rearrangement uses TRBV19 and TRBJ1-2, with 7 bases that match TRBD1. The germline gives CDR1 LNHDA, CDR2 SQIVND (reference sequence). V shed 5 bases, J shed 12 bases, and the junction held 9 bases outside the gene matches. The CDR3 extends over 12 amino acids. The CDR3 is CASSRTGGGDTF. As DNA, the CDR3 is TGTGCCAGTAGTCGGACAGGCGGCGGCGACACCTTC.

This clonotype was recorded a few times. CDR3 in amino acids: CASSFWGSEQFF. CDR3 in DNA: TGTGCCAGCAGCTTTTGGGGGAGTGAGCAGTTCTTC. The chain joins TRBV11-2 to TRBJ2-1; perhaps D is TRBD1 or TRBD2 (5 bases each). CDR3 length: 12 amino acids. CDR1 is SGHAT, CDR2 FQNNGV, per germline. Trimming left V 3 bases short and J 9 bases short, with 9 bases between.

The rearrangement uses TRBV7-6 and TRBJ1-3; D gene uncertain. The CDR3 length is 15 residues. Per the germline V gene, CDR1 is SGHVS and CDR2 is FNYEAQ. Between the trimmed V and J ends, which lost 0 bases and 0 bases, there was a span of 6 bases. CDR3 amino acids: CASSLAPSSGNTIYF. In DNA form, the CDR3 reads TGTGCCAGCAGCTTAGCGCCGAGCTCTGGAAACACCATATATTTT. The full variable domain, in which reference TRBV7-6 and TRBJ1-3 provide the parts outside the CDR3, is GAGVSQSPRYKVTKRGQDVALRCDPISGHVSLYWYRQALGQGPEFLTYFNYEAQQDKSGLPNDRFSAERPEGSISTLTIQRTEQRDSAMYRCASSLAPSSGNTIYFGEGSWLTVV.

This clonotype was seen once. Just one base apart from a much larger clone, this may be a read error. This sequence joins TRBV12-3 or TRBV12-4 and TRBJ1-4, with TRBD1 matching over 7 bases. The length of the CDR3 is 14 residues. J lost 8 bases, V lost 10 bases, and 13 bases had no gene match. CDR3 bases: TGTGCCAACAGCCCCCAGGGGGTAGGCGAAAAACTGTTTTTT. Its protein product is CANSPQGVGEKLFF.

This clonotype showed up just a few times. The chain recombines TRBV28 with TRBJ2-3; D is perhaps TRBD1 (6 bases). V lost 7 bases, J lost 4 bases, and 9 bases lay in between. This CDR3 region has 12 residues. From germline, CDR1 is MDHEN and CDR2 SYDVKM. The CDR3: CASISGADTQYF. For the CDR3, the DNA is TGTGCCAGCATATCAGGGGCAGATACGCAGTATTTT.

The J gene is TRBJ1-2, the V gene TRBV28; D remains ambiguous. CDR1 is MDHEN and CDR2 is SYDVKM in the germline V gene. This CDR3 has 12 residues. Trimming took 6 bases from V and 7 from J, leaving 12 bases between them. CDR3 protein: CASSLLLGGYTF. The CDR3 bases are TGTGCCAGCAGCCTCCTTCTAGGTGGCTACACCTTC.

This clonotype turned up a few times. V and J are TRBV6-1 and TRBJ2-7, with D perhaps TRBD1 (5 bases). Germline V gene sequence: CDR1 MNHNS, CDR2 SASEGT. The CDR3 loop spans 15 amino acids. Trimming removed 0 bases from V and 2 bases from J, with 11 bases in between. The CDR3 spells CASSEAQGRTYEQYF. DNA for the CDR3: TGTGCCAGCAGTGAAGCGCAGGGCCGTACCTACGAGCAGTACTTC.

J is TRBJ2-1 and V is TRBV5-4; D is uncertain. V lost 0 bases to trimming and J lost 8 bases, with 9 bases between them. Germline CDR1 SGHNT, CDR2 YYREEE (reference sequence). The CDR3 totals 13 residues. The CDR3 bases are TGTGCCAGCAGCTTGGTTGCGGCTCATGAGCAGTTCTTC. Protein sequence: CASSLVAAHEQFF.

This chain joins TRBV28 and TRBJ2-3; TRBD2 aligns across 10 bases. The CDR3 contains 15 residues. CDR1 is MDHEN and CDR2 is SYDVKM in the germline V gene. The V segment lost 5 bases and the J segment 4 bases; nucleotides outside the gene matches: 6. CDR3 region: CASSQREGVADTQYF. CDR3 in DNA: TGTGCCAGCAGTCAGCGGGAGGGAGTAGCAGATACGCAGTATTTT. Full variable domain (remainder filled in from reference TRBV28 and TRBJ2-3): DVKVTQSSRYLVKRTGEKVFLECVQDMDHENMFWYRQDPGLGLRLIYFSYDVKMKEKGDIPEGYSVSREKKERFSLILESASTNQTSMYLCASSQREGVADTQYFGPGTRLTVL.

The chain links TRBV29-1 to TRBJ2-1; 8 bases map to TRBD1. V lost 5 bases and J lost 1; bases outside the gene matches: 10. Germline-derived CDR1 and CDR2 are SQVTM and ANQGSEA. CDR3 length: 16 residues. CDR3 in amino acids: CSVHPTGAISYNEQFF. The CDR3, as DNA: TGCAGCGTTCACCCGACAGGGGCGATATCCTACAATGAGCAGTTCTTC.

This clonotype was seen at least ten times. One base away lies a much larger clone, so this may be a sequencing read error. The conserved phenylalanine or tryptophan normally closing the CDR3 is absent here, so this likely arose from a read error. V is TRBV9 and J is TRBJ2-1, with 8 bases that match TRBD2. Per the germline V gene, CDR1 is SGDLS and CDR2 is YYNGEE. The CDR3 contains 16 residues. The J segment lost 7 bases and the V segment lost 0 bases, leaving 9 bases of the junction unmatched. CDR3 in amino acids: CASSVATSGRGNEQFL. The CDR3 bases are TGTGCCAGCAGCGTAGCTACGAGCGGGAGAGGGAATGAGCAGTTCCTC.

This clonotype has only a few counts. The CDR3 nucleotides read TGCAGCGTTGAAGGTTTAAGGCTAGCGGGAGAAAAGACCCAGTACTTC. Protein: CSVEGLRLAGEKTQYF. J is TRBJ2-5 and V is TRBV29-1; TRBD2 matches 10 bases. V lost 1 base and J lost 6; bases outside the gene matches: 11. The CDR3 runs 16 residues. Germline values: CDR1 SQVTM, CDR2 ANQGSEA.

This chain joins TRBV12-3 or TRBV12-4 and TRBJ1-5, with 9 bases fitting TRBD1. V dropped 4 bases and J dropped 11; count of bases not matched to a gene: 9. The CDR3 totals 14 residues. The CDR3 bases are TGTGCCAGCAGTTCCGCCGGGACAGGGCGGGCCCAGCATTTT. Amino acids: CASSSAGTGRAQHF.

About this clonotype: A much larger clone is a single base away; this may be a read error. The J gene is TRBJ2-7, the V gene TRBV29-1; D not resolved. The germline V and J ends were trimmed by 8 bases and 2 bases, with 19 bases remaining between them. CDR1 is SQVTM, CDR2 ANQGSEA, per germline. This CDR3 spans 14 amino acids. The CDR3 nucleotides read TGCAGCTGCGCCGACGCTCAAGAACCCTACGAGCAGTACTTC. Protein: CSCADAQEPYEQYF.

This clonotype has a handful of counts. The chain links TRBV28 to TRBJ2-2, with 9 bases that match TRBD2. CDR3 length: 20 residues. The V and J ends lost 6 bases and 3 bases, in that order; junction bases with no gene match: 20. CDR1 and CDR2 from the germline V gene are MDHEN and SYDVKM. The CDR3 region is CASSIQEDSREGLDTGELFF. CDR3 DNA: TGTGCCAGCAGCATTCAGGAGGATTCGCGGGAGGGCCTCGACACCGGGGAGCTGTTTTTT.

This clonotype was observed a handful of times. CDR3 bases: TGCAGTGTCCCTTCTAGCGGGCGCTCCTACGAGCAGTACTTC. Translating gives CSVPSSGRSYEQYF. The chain joins TRBV20-1 to TRBJ2-7; 8 nucleotides agree with TRBD2. Germline values: CDR1 DFQATT, CDR2 SNEGSKA (reference sequence). The CDR3 sequence is 14 residues long. Germline trimming cut 7 bases from V and 0 bases from J; bases unmatched to any gene: 8.

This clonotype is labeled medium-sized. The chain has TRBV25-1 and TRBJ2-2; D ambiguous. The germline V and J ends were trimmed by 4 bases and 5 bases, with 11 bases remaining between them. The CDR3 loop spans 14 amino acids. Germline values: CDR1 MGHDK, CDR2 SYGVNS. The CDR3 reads CASSGFQVTGELFF. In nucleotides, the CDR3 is TGTGCCAGCAGTGGTTTTCAGGTTACCGGGGAGCTGTTTTTT.

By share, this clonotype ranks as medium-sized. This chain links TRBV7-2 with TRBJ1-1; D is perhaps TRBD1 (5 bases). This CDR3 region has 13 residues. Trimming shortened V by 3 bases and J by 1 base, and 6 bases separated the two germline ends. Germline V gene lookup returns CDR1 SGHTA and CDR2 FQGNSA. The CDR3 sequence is CASSFQGNTEAFF. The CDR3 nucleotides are TGTGCCAGCAGCTTTCAGGGGAACACTGAAGCTTTCTTT.